A selection of T cell receptor beta chains follows, all from one sample in a study of identical twins. A single record per CDR3 protein comes from TCRdb applying MiXCR to the 5' RACE reads. The sample contains around 370,000 distinct CDR3 sequences, about 9% of which appear only once. The sequenced sample was naive T cells sorted from blood. The receptors stem from a woman between 45 and 65 years old in good health. Each CDR3 is given with its conserved first and last residue. Each record gives: V gene, clone size, D gene, J gene, CDR3 protein, CDR3 DNA. D genes are given only for firm matches. The listing skips clone size in some rows; elsewhere it reads once, few, many or a size class.

TRBV14	.	TRBD2	TRBJ2-1	CASSLRLAGISEQFF	TGTGCCAGCAGCCTGAGACTAGCGGGAATTTCTGAGCAGTTCTTC
TRBV11-2	.	.	TRBJ1-4	CASSSSGMTNEKLFF	TGTGCCAGCAGCTCGTCAGGCATGACTAATGAAAAACTGTTTTTT
TRBV15	many	TRBD1	TRBJ1-1	CATSRQGALEAFF	TGTGCCACCAGCAGGCAGGGGGCCCTGGAAGCTTTCTTT
TRBV18	.	TRBD1	TRBJ1-1	CASSPLSGQGLNTEAFF	TGTGCCAGCTCACCACTCAGCGGACAGGGACTGAACACTGAAGCTTTCTTT
TRBV18	.	.	TRBJ1-2	CASSPGRNYGYTF	TGTGCCAGCTCACCGGGACGGAACTATGGCTACACCTTC
TRBV20-1	.	TRBD2	TRBJ2-2	CSARDRQGGAGELFF	TGCAGTGCTAGAGATAGGCAGGGAGGGGCCGGGGAGCTGTTTTTT
TRBV6-5	few	.	TRBJ2-1	CASSYSATGGFDEQFF	TGTGCCAGCAGTTACTCCGCGACAGGCGGTTTTGATGAGCAGTTCTTC
TRBV27	.	.	TRBJ2-2	CASSLIRVGGGPPGELFF	TGTGCCAGCAGTTTAATCCGAGTGGGCGGGGGCCCCCCCGGGGAGCTGTTTTTT
TRBV6-5	many	TRBD1	TRBJ2-2	CASSVTRGLTGELFF	TGTGCCAGCAGTGTAACCAGGGGGCTCACCGGGGAGCTGTTTTTT
TRBV29-1	many	TRBD2	TRBJ2-4	CSVVEGLAVFQYF	TGCAGCGTTGTTGAGGGACTAGCAGTCTTTCAGTACTTC
TRBV5-6	.	TRBD2	TRBJ2-5	CASSWRLAGEYMETQYF	TGTGCCAGCAGCTGGCGACTAGCGGGAGAGTATATGGAGACCCAGTACTTC
TRBV9	few	.	TRBJ1-1	CASSAAGQNTEAFF	TGTGCCAGCAGCGCCGCCGGACAGAACACTGAAGCTTTCTTT
TRBV29-1	.	.	TRBJ2-1	CSVGGYEQFF	TGCAGCGTTGGAGGGTATGAGCAGTTCTTC
TRBV11-2	few	.	TRBJ2-7	CASSLDSRTRPTEYF	TGTGCCAGCAGCTTAGATTCCCGGACTCGTCCGACGGAGTACTTC
TRBV6-5	many	TRBD2	TRBJ2-2	CASSYEAGVFGELFF	TGTGCCAGCAGTTACGAGGCGGGAGTTTTCGGGGAGCTGTTTTTT
TRBV7-2	few	TRBD2	TRBJ2-3	CASRLIAGDTQYF	TGTGCCAGCAGACTCATAGCGGGAGATACGCAGTATTTT
TRBV11-3	few	.	TRBJ2-3	CASSSSTSPRDTQYF	TGTGCCAGCAGTTCATCGACTAGTCCCCGAGATACGCAGTATTTT
TRBV20-1	.	TRBD2	TRBJ2-2	CSARDLGTSGSTNTGELFF	TGCAGTGCTAGAGATCTTGGGACTAGCGGGAGTACGAACACCGGGGAGCTGTTTTTT
TRBV30	.	.	TRBJ2-1	CAFRGGGNEQFF	TGTGCCTTCAGGGGCGGGGGCAATGAGCAGTTCTTC
TRBV9	many	TRBD1	TRBJ2-7	CASSVGGDRGSEQYF	TGTGCCAGCAGCGTAGGTGGTGACAGGGGTTCCGAGCAGTACTTC
TRBV4-2	.	TRBD2	TRBJ2-2	CASSQALGLAVLKNTGELFF	TGTGCCAGCAGCCAGGCCCTGGGACTAGCGGTTCTCAAGAACACCGGGGAGCTGTTTTTT
TRBV6-2/TRBV6-3	.	TRBD2	TRBJ2-7	CASSYPGLAGPYEQYF	TGTGCCAGCAGTTACCCTGGACTAGCGGGGCCCTACGAGCAGTACTTC
TRBV15	few	.	TRBJ2-6	CATSREGSGANVLTF	TGTGCCACCAGCAGAGAAGGCTCTGGGGCCAACGTCCTGACTTTC
TRBV15	.	TRBD1	TRBJ2-3	CATSRGRGQGDTQYF	TGTGCCACCAGCAGGGGCAGGGGGCAAGGTGATACGCAGTATTTT
TRBV27	many	TRBD2	TRBJ2-7	CASQPGTTYYEQYF	TGTGCCAGTCAACCCGGGACTACCTACTACGAGCAGTACTTC